What follows describes a single TCR beta chain. The antigen remains undetermined. The source of the sample is a study of T cell responses to AZD1222 COVID-19 vaccine. Study outcomes and limitations: A mostly white British donor set with more females was recruited, and clonal diversity was possibly underestimated.

TCRdb's copy holds only in-frame clones and misses some; the assay was immunoSEQ multiplex PCR. The table lists approximately 100,000 clones, approximately 91% of them singletons. The TCR sequence derives from an adult in good health. The starting material was peripheral blood, obtained on day 0 of AZD1222 vaccination.

The DNA of the CDR3 is TGCGCCAGCAGCTTATCGGACACGACCAACTATGGCTACACCTTC. It encodes CASSLSDTTNYGYTF. This chain joins TRBV5-1 and TRBJ1-2; D possibly corresponds to TRBD1 (5 bases). Looked up from germline, CDR1 is SGHRS and CDR2 is YFSETQ. The CDR3 totals 15 residues. V was pared by 2 bases and J by 2 bases, with 13 bases between.